This TCR beta chain came from a study of cytomegalovirus exposure and HLA in healthy donors. Study findings and constraints: Later, an analysis showed that TCR beta chains associated with HLA were more clonally expanded than others that were equally common.

The study ran its PCR with 60 Vbeta and 13 Jbeta primers. Libraries were prepared by immunoSEQ multiplex PCR; TCRdb keeps only in-frame clonotypes and omits some of them. This table has roughly 100,000 clones, more than 65% appearing once. On this clone itself: The antigen is undetermined.

The CDR3 loop spans 13 amino acids. V shed 5 bases, J shed 10 bases, and the junction held 10 bases outside the gene matches. In germline, CDR1 is PRHDT, CDR2 FYEKMQ (reference sequence). Sequenced material: PBMCs. The V call is TRBV13, the J call TRBJ1-1; TRBD1 aligns across 7 bases. The TCR was taken from a woman aged 18-29 years in good health and CMV-seropositive. The DNA of the CDR3 is TGTGCCAGCAGCCCACTGACAGGGAAGGTAGCTTTCTTT. It specifies CASSPLTGKVAFF.